The 29 T cell receptor beta chains presented below share a single source sample, sequenced in a study of T cell repertoires in cytomegalovirus infection. TCRdb redid the calling of the reads with MiXCR, one entry per CDR3 protein. The sample yields approximately 290,000 distinct CDR3 sequences, 20% to 30% seen once. The sample comprised PBMCs. All receptors derive from a human donor in good health (CMV status not recorded). Some clones in this sample may be carry-over from other donors' samples.

This clonotype has only a few counts. J is TRBJ2-7 and V is TRBV5-1; D is unclear. CDR3 length: 14 residues. Trimming left V 0 bases short and J 5 bases short, with 12 bases between. Germline loops: CDR1 SGHRS, CDR2 YFSETQ. CDR3 sequence reads: CASSLEQWSHEQYF. In nucleotides, the CDR3 is TGCGCCAGCAGCTTGGAACAGTGGAGCCACGAGCAGTACTTC. Full variable domain (remainder filled in from reference TRBV5-1 and TRBJ2-7): KAGVTQTPRYLIKTRGQQVTLSCSPISGHRSVSWYQQTPGQGLQFLFEYFSETQRNKGNFPGRFSGRQFSNSRSEMNVSTLELGDSALYLCASSLEQWSHEQYFGPGTRLTVT.

The chain carries TRBV19 and TRBJ1-5; 7 bases map to TRBD1. The CDR3 sequence is 17 residues long. The germline V gene encodes CDR1 LNHDA and CDR2 SQIVND (reference sequence). V was pared by 5 bases and J by 1 base, with 11 bases of the junction left unmatched. CDR3 coding DNA: TGTGCCAGTAGTGAAACGACAGGGATCGGAAGCAATCAGCCCCAGCATTTT. Its protein product is CASSETTGIGSNQPQHF.

The chain combines TRBV6-2 or TRBV6-3 with TRBJ2-5; no reliable D call. CDR1 is MNHEY and CDR2 is SVGEGT in the germline V gene. The germline V and J ends were trimmed by 7 bases and 2 bases, with 14 bases remaining between them. The length of the CDR3 is 14 residues. CDR3 region: CASTARVGQETQYF. The CDR3 coding sequence is TGTGCCAGCACAGCAAGGGTTGGGCAAGAGACCCAGTACTTC.

This clonotype occurred a few times. V usage is TRBV7-9 and J usage is TRBJ2-3; TRBD2 matches 11 bases. Trimming cost V 4 bases and J 4 bases; bases outside gene matches: 4. Germline V gene lookup returns CDR1 SEHNR and CDR2 FQNEAQ (reference sequence). CDR3 length equals 15 residues. This CDR3 reads CASSSSGGPADTQYF. The CDR3 bases are TGTGCCAGCAGCTCTAGCGGGGGGCCTGCAGATACGCAGTATTTT.

The J gene is TRBJ2-1, the V gene TRBV20-1, with D possibly called TRBD1 or TRBD2 (5 bases each). Germline lookup yields CDR1 DFQATT and CDR2 SNEGSKA (reference sequence). This CDR3 has 14 residues. Trimming removed 0 bases at V and 10 bases at J, with 16 bases between. CDR3: CSARDLRWGREQFF. The DNA for the CDR3 is TGCAGTGCTAGAGATCTGAGGTGGGGACGGGAGCAGTTCTTC.

This clonotype showed up just a few times. CDR3 region: CASSPRSKNTEAFF. CDR3 DNA sequence: TGTGCCAGCAGTCCTAGGTCCAAGAACACTGAAGCTTTCTTT. The chain uses TRBV12-3 or TRBV12-4 and TRBJ1-1; D is ambiguous. Trimming took off 5 bases at V and 1 base at J, with 11 bases between the two ends. The CDR3 runs 14 residues.

The chain couples TRBV28 to TRBJ2-3; the match to TRBD2 covers 9 bases. The CDR3 spans 15 residues. Trimming removed 6 bases from V and 5 bases from J; junction bases left unmatched: 9. Germline CDR1 MDHEN, CDR2 SYDVKM. For the CDR3, the DNA is TGTGCCAGCAGCTCGGGCGGGGGGGCGGTAGATACGCAGTATTTT. Its translation is CASSSGGGAVDTQYF.

This clonotype was found many times. V usage is TRBV11-2 and J usage is TRBJ2-1, with TRBD2 identical over 9 bases. This CDR3 has 16 amino acids. V was clipped by 2 bases and J by 4 bases; unmatched bases: 6. The germline gives CDR1 SGHAT, CDR2 FQNNGV. CDR3 sequence (DNA): TGTGCCAGCAGCTTACCGGCTAGCGGGGCTTACAATGAGCAGTTCTTC. Translation: CASSLPASGAYNEQFF.

This clonotype was seen many times. The chain carries TRBV6-5 and TRBJ1-3, with D possibly being TRBD1 (6 bases). In germline, CDR1 is MNHEY, CDR2 SVGAGI. There are 14 residues in the CDR3. Trimming left V 5 bases short and J 4 bases short, with 12 bases between. CDR3 protein: CASSLTGPGNTIYF. For the CDR3, the DNA is TGTGCCAGCAGTCTGACAGGACCCGGAAACACCATATATTTT.

This clonotype was counted a few times. The V and J genes are TRBV6-1 and TRBJ1-3; tentative D call: TRBD1 (5 bases). In germline, CDR1 is MNHNS, CDR2 SASEGT. The CDR3 is 13 residues long. Between the trimmed V and J ends, which lost 5 bases and 9 bases, there was a span of 14 bases. CDR3 in amino acids: CASSLKGMSTIYF. DNA of the CDR3: TGTGCCAGCAGTTTAAAGGGGATGAGCACCATATATTTT.

This clonotype was picked up many times. The chain couples TRBV7-2 to TRBJ2-3, with D unresolved. Trimming pared 4 bases from V and 2 bases from J, leaving 10 bases between. The CDR3 sequence is 14 residues long. Per germline, CDR1 SGHTA and CDR2 FQGNSA. The CDR3 sequence: CASSSTRATDTQYF. DNA for the CDR3: TGTGCCAGCAGCTCCACCCGCGCCACAGATACGCAGTATTTT.

The sample holds many counts of this clonotype. This sequence joins TRBV7-8 and TRBJ2-6; D may be TRBD1 (5 bases). CDR1 is SGHVS and CDR2 is FQNEAQ in the germline V gene. Trimming removed 3 bases from V and 2 bases from J, with 8 bases in between. The CDR3 is made up of 15 amino acids. CDR3 region: CASSFEGAGANVLTF. The CDR3 DNA reads as TGTGCCAGCAGCTTCGAAGGGGCTGGGGCCAACGTCCTGACTTTC.

The chain couples TRBV12-3 or TRBV12-4 to TRBJ2-1, with 14 bases fitting TRBD2. V dropped 5 bases and J dropped 1; count of bases not matched to a gene: 7. The CDR3 sequence is 18 residues long. The CDR3 here is CASSGRLAGGPSYNEQFF. CDR3 bases: TGTGCCAGCAGTGGGCGACTAGCGGGAGGGCCGTCCTACAATGAGCAGTTCTTC.

The table lists this clonotype with a few counts. The chain couples TRBV7-9 to TRBJ2-7, with D maybe TRBD1 (6 bases). The CDR3 consists of 15 residues. Germline V gene data show CDR1 as SEHNR and CDR2 as FQNEAQ (reference sequence). V was cut by 5 bases and J by 3 bases, with 17 bases left in between. Here the CDR3 DNA reads TGTGCCAGCAGCCCCTTGACAGGTCCCGGCTACGAGCAGTACTTC. Its protein is CASSPLTGPGYEQYF. Drawing the rest from reference TRBV7-9 and TRBJ2-7, the complete variable domain is DTGVSQNPRHKITKRGQNVTFRCDPISEHNRLYWYRQTLGQGPEFLTYFQNEAQLEKSRLLSDRFSAERPKGSFSTLEIQRTEQGDSAMYLCASSPLTGPGYEQYFGPGTRLTVT.

This clonotype has at least ten counts. The junction departs from the called germline gene at one end, perhaps through a read error. Here the CDR3 reads CASSLGLPNEQFF. In DNA form, the CDR3 reads TGTGCCAGCAGTTTAGGGCTCCCCAACGAGCAGTTCTTC. The rearrangement uses TRBV11-2 and TRBJ2-1; D is unresolved. The CDR3 has 13 amino acids. Germline V gene sequence: CDR1 SGHAT, CDR2 FQNNGV.

This clonotype was counted only a few times. J is TRBJ1-1 and V is TRBV2, with D perhaps matching TRBD1 (6 bases). Trimming left V 4 bases short and J 10 bases short, with 19 bases between. Germline V lookup: CDR1 SNHLY, CDR2 FYNNEI. The CDR3 is 14 amino acids. CDR3 loop: CASSALGAETGAFF. The DNA of the CDR3 is TGTGCCAGCAGTGCTCTGGGGGCCGAGACCGGAGCTTTCTTT.

Ten or more counts support this clonotype. V and J are TRBV5-4 and TRBJ2-5; possible D gene TRBD2, 7 bases. The CDR3 is 16 residues long. V lost 4 bases and J 0 bases, leaving 16 bases between the germline ends. Germline values: CDR1 SGHNT, CDR2 YYREEE (reference sequence). The CDR3 spells CASSPLGGGHQETQYF. DNA of the CDR3: TGTGCCAGCAGCCCCTTAGGGGGGGGACACCAAGAGACCCAGTACTTC.

CDR3 residues: CASSYYRIADHGAVSYNEQFF. The CDR3 DNA follows: TGTGCCAGCAGTTACTACCGGATAGCGGACCATGGCGCGGTTTCCTACAATGAGCAGTTCTTC. The chain recombines TRBV6-5 with TRBJ2-1, with D perhaps matching TRBD2 (6 bases). V shed 1 base and J shed 1 base, with 26 bases lying between them. The length of the CDR3 is 21 residues. The germline CDR1 and CDR2 sequences are MNHEY and SVGAGI.

Notes on this clonotype: This could be a read error, since a much larger clone is one nucleotide away. The conserved phenylalanine or tryptophan normally closing the CDR3 is absent here, so this likely arose from a read error. The chain is built from TRBV12-3 or TRBV12-4 and TRBJ2-4; D unclear. The V and J ends lost 3 bases and 1 base respectively, with 7 bases between them. The CDR3 is 14 amino acids. CDR3 in amino acids: CASSLSTAKNIQYY. The CDR3 region has the DNA TGTGCCAGCAGTTTGAGTACCGCCAAAAACATTCAGTACTAC.

The V and J genes are TRBV7-6 and TRBJ2-3; D not certain. V gave up 4 bases and J gave up 2 bases, with 7 bases separating them. Germline V gives CDR1 SGHVS, CDR2 FNYEAQ. This CDR3 spans 13 amino acids. CDR3 nucleotides: TGTGCCAGCAGCTCCCCCAACACAGATACGCAGTATTTT. Protein product: CASSSPNTDTQYF.

This clonotype was detected many times. The J gene is TRBJ2-1, the V gene TRBV10-3; 14 bases align to TRBD2. Germline CDR1 is ENHRY and CDR2 is SYGVKD. The trim removed 3 bases at V and 3 bases at J, leaving 1 base unmatched. CDR3 length: 16 amino acids. The CDR3 coding sequence is TGTGCCATCAGTGATGGACTAGCGGGGGGCTACAATGAGCAGTTCTTC. Translation: CAISDGLAGGYNEQFF.

This clonotype was picked up a small number of times. This chain connects TRBV28 to TRBJ1-2; D may be TRBD1 (5 bases). The CDR3 spans 14 residues. CDR1 and CDR2 from the germline V gene are MDHEN and SYDVKM. Trimming pared 4 bases from V and 4 bases from J, leaving 13 bases between. DNA for the CDR3: TGTGCCAGCAGTTCTCGGGGACTGCCCTATGGCTACACCTTC. This translates into CASSSRGLPYGYTF.

The V gene is TRBV2, the J gene TRBJ1-6; perhaps TRBD1 as D (6 bases). Trimming cost V 4 bases and J 9 bases, with 19 bases left between them. The CDR3 sequence is 16 residues long. CDR1 is SNHLY, CDR2 FYNNEI, per germline. The CDR3: CASSVSSPGAGSPLHF. DNA of the CDR3: TGTGCCAGCAGTGTGTCAAGTCCAGGGGCCGGTTCACCCCTCCACTTT.

The gene calls are TRBV6-2 or TRBV6-3 and TRBJ2-3, with D perhaps TRBD1 (6 bases). Deletions cut 8 bases from V and 1 base from J, with 13 bases between. Looked up from germline, CDR1 is MNHEY and CDR2 is SVGEGT. The CDR3 spans 14 residues. In DNA form, the CDR3 reads TGTGCCAGCTGTAACAGGGACCGCACAGATACGCAGTATTTT. Translating gives CASCNRDRTDTQYF.

The rearrangement links TRBV29-1 to TRBJ2-3; tentative D call: TRBD2 (5 bases). The CDR3 is 12 residues long. Trimming left V 4 bases short and J 6 bases short, with 11 bases between. The V gene's germline CDR1 is SQVTM and CDR2 ANQGSEA. CDR3 amino acids: CSVGEGGDTQYF. CDR3 DNA: TGCAGCGTTGGAGAGGGCGGCGATACGCAGTATTTT.

This clonotype was seen a few times. The rearrangement uses TRBV7-2 and TRBJ2-7; D is perhaps TRBD1 (6 bases). Germline-derived CDR1 and CDR2 are SGHTA and FQGNSA. The CDR3 spans 13 residues. With 1 base removed from V and 6 bases from J, the gap between germline ends came to 10 bases. The DNA of the CDR3 is TGTGCCAGCAGCTTAGTTAGGGGGAGCGAGCAGTACTTC. Its protein is CASSLVRGSEQYF.

This chain uses TRBV29-1 with TRBJ1-2; perhaps TRBD1 as D (5 bases). V lost 5 bases and J 2 bases, leaving 15 bases between the germline ends. The CDR3 sequence is 14 residues long. CDR1 is SQVTM, CDR2 ANQGSEA, per germline. CDR3 bases: TGCAGCGTTCGCCTAAGAGGGGAAAACTATGGCTACACCTTC. It is translated as CSVRLRGENYGYTF.

J is TRBJ2-3 and V is TRBV7-2, with 11 bases that match TRBD2. The germline CDR1 and CDR2 sequences are SGHTA and FQGNSA. J gave up 7 bases and V 1 base, and 7 bases lay outside the gene matches. This CDR3 is built from 16 residues. CDR3 sequence (DNA): TGTGCCAGCAGCTTAGTTCCTAGCGGGGGGCTAAATACGCAGTATTTT. Residues: CASSLVPSGGLNTQYF.

The V and J genes are TRBV11-3 and TRBJ2-5; the D gene is possibly TRBD2 (6 bases). This CDR3 spans 13 amino acids. CDR1 and CDR2 (germline): SGHNT, YENEEA. V was shortened by 8 bases and J by 0 bases, with 10 bases between the two germline ends. CDR3 coding DNA: TGTGCCAGCTCGGTAGCGGACCAAGAGACCCAGTACTTC. Translated, it gives CASSVADQETQYF.